Included here is one T cell receptor (beta chain) sequence, with context. Its antigen is as yet unknown. Germline V gene data show CDR1 as MNHEY and CDR2 as SMNVEV (reference sequence). The CDR3 consists of 15 residues. V was pared by 5 bases and J by 7 bases, with 11 bases of the junction left unmatched. The PCR had 60 Vbeta and 13 Jbeta primers. Here immunoSEQ multiplex PCR was the method, and the copy in TCRdb shows in-frame clones only, minus some. The sample contains about 140,000 clones, roughly 73% of which appear only once. The sample originates from a study of cytomegalovirus exposure and HLA in healthy donors. Across the study: A data release that came early held approximately 85 million unique TCRs from HLA-typed donors. Whole-study results and caveats: Common viral pathogens (according to a later analysis) appeared linked to several of the most significant clusters. Fewer N-insertions (relative to the approximately 700-donor mean) were reportedly seen in an Asian-associated ancestry cluster in a later analysis. Later on, an analysis showed TCR association rates differing by HLA locus, with DRB1 the most and HLA-C the fewest.

The sequencing input was PBMCs. V and J are TRBV27 and TRBJ1-2; 9 bases match TRBD1. This TCR was sampled from a man in his forties in good health and CMV-seronegative. The CDR3 region has the DNA TGTGCCAGCAGTCCAATCTCCGGACAGGGGTCTGGCTACACCTTC. Its protein product is CASSPISGQGSGYTF.